Following are 2 T cell receptor beta chains from one sample sequenced in a study of T cell repertoires in cytomegalovirus infection. MiXCR was run by TCRdb on the reads, yielding one entry per CDR3 protein. The sample carries around 180,000 distinct CDR3 sequences, about 20% recorded once. The sample was PBMCs. All receptors come from a human donor in good health (CMV status not recorded). Some clones in this sample may be carry-over from other donors' samples.

The chain employs TRBV12-3 or TRBV12-4 and TRBJ1-3; the D gene is possibly TRBD1 (5 bases). The CDR3 contains 15 residues. V lost 5 bases and J 8 bases, leaving 19 bases between the germline ends. The CDR3 is CASSAQQVMSDTIYF. The CDR3 DNA reads as TGTGCCAGCAGTGCCCAACAGGTCATGTCCGACACCATATATTTT.

This chain joins TRBV5-1 and TRBJ2-7, with D perhaps matching TRBD1 (6 bases). Per the germline V gene, CDR1 is SGHRS and CDR2 is YFSETQ. Trimming left V 4 bases short and J 3 bases short, with 8 bases between. The CDR3 runs to 12 residues. Here the CDR3 DNA reads TGCGCCAGCAGCGTACAGGGCTACGAGCAGTACTTC. Translating gives CASSVQGYEQYF.